This T cell receptor beta chain derives from a study of beta chain features in type 1 diabetes. General study points: People with Type 1 diabetes carried modestly yet significantly shorter TCRB CDR3s in all four CD4+ subsets. PCR might favor shorter templates, but any such skew would affect patients and controls equally. Within the patient group, naive, central memory and Treg TCRB repertoires appeared more similar to each other than within healthy donors.

This CDR3 has 15 residues. The V and J ends lost 3 bases and 0 bases respectively, with 9 bases between them. Germline V gene lookup returns CDR1 SEHNR and CDR2 FQNEAQ (reference sequence). This clone was recorded a few times. The antigen is undetermined. cDNA synthesis used the whole RNA isolate, giving expressed TCRB sequences. This table comes from immunoSEQ multiplex PCR, and its TCRdb copy is limited to in-frame clones, with some not included. The table shows some 280,000 clones, with roughly an eighth occurring only once. Sorting produced populations that all topped 95% purity. The sample taken for sequencing was naive CD4+ T cells from blood. The TCR originated in a man between 25 and 39 years old with type 1 diabetes. The chain links TRBV7-9 to TRBJ1-5; no reliable D call. The CDR3 loop reads CASSLGSRSNQPQHF. CDR3 DNA sequence: TGTGCCAGCAGCTTGGGGAGCCGTAGCAATCAGCCCCAGCATTTT.